The 29 T cell receptor beta chains given below trace back to one sample, sequenced in a study of early stage breast cancer tumors. Assay: immunoSEQ multiplex PCR; the TCRdb copy retains only in-frame clones and omits some. Here the sample spans about 19,000 clones, more than 70% being singletons. The sample consisted of blood. The receptor set was obtained from a person in their 70s with breast cancer.

V is TRBV9 and J is TRBJ1-4; D not certain. The CDR3 runs 14 residues. V was cut by 3 bases and J by 6 bases, with 12 bases left in between. Germline CDR1 SGDLS, CDR2 YYNGEE. This CDR3 is CASSAGASDEKLFF. The CDR3, as DNA: TGTGCCAGCAGCGCGGGTGCAAGCGATGAAAAACTGTTTTTT. Filled out from reference TRBV9 and TRBJ1-4, the complete variable domain reads DSGVTQTPKHLITATGQRVTLRCSPRSGDLSVYWYQQSLDQGLQFLIQYYNGEERAKGNILERFSAQQFPDLHSELNLSSLELGDSALYFCASSAGASDEKLFFGSGTQLSVL.

CDR3 DNA sequence: TGTGCCAGCAGCCAGGGAGTAGCGGGGTGGGGGGGCACAGATACGCAGTATTTT. It yields the protein CASSQGVAGWGGTDTQYF. The chain combines TRBV5-6 with TRBJ2-3; 8 bases fit TRBD2. V shed 4 bases and J 1 base; nucleotides not matched to a gene: 14. This CDR3 region has 18 residues. The germline V gene has CDR1 SGHDT and CDR2 YYEEEE.

The chain is built from TRBV5-1 and TRBJ1-3, with 8 bases lining up with TRBD1. The CDR3 loop spans 15 amino acids. Germline V lookup: CDR1 SGHRS, CDR2 YFSETQ. Trimming cost V 3 bases and J 2 bases; bases outside gene matches: 4. Written as DNA, the CDR3 is TGCGCCAGCAGCTCCACGGGACAGGCTGGAAACACCATATATTTT. It specifies CASSSTGQAGNTIYF.

This clone was recorded once. The J gene is TRBJ1-4, the V gene TRBV4-2; perhaps TRBD1 as D (6 bases). Germline assignment: CDR1 LGHNA and CDR2 YNFKEQ. Deletions cut 1 base from V and 7 bases from J, with 16 bases between. There are 16 residues in the CDR3. CDR3 coding DNA: TGTGCCAGCAGCCAAGCTTCGGCAGGGGTGGGTGAAAAACTGTTTTTT. It codes for CASSQASAGVGEKLFF.

CDR3 region: CASSSPGGVGEKLFF. The CDR3 nucleotides are TGTGCCAGCAGCTCCCCGGGGGGGGTTGGGGAAAAACTGTTTTTT. The chain links TRBV11-2 to TRBJ1-4; tentatively, D is TRBD1 (5 bases). The CDR3 length is 15 residues. From germline, CDR1 is SGHAT and CDR2 FQNNGV. With 4 bases removed from V and 8 bases from J, the gap between germline ends came to 17 bases. Drawing the rest from reference TRBV11-2 and TRBJ1-4, the complete variable domain is EAGVAQSPRYKIIEKRQSVAFWCNPISGHATLYWYQQILGQGPKLLIQFQNNGVVDDSQLPKDRFSAERLKGVDSTLKIQPAKLEDSAVYLCASSSPGGVGEKLFFGSGTQLSVL.

This chain links TRBV5-6 with TRBJ1-3; TRBD1 matches at 7 bases. Losses at the gene ends were 1 base for V and 2 bases for J; bases not matched to a gene: 9. CDR1 SGHDT and CDR2 YYEEEE come from the germline V gene. The CDR3 runs to 17 residues. The CDR3 DNA sequence: TGTGCCAGCAGCTTGAATGGGCTAGGGACAGCTGGAAACACCATATATTTT. Encoded protein: CASSLNGLGTAGNTIYF.

CDR3 in amino acids: CAWSRGGARGNTIYF. CDR3 sequence (DNA): TGTGCCTGGAGTAGGGGAGGGGCAAGAGGAAACACCATATATTTT. The chain carries TRBV30 and TRBJ1-3, with D possibly matching TRBD1 (5 bases). Germline values: CDR1 GTSNPN, CDR2 SVGIG (reference sequence). This CDR3 comprises 15 residues. The germline V and J ends were trimmed by 2 bases and 4 bases, with 15 bases remaining between them.

The chain carries TRBV30 and TRBJ1-4, with a tentative D call TRBD1 (6 bases). Germline loops: CDR1 GTSNPN, CDR2 SVGIG (reference sequence). V lost 0 bases and J 10 bases, leaving 15 bases between the germline ends. This CDR3 spans 14 amino acids. CDR3 sequence reads: CAWSVGGDMGKLFF. CDR3 nucleotide sequence: TGTGCCTGGAGTGTTGGTGGGGACATGGGAAAACTGTTTTTT.

The CDR3 coding sequence is TGTGCCAGTATGGCGGGGGGGCCAGATACGCAGTATTTT. Its translation: CASMAGGPDTQYF. The chain recombines TRBV28 with TRBJ2-3; 9 bases line up with TRBD2. V was clipped by 9 bases and J by 4 bases; unmatched bases: 5. This CDR3 is built from 13 residues. In germline, CDR1 is MDHEN, CDR2 SYDVKM.

Written as DNA, the CDR3 is TGTGCCAGCAGCGTCTTAGGGGGGGTGTCAGATACGCAGTATTTT. It specifies CASSVLGGVSDTQYF. V usage is TRBV9 and J usage is TRBJ2-3, with a weak D call TRBD2 (7 bases). The CDR3 runs 15 residues. V was cut by 2 bases and J by 4 bases, with 14 bases left in between. CDR1 and CDR2 (germline): SGDLS, YYNGEE.

The V gene is TRBV4-1, the J gene TRBJ2-3, with 7 positions matching TRBD1. J was trimmed by 4 bases and V by 3 bases; bases with no gene match: 1. CDR3 length: 13 residues. The germline gives CDR1 MGHRA, CDR2 YSYEKL. DNA of the CDR3: TGCGCCAGCAGCCAGACAGGGTCAGATACGCAGTATTTT. Encoded protein: CASSQTGSDTQYF.

The chain couples TRBV5-1 to TRBJ1-4; D is perhaps TRBD1 (6 bases). Germline V gives CDR1 SGHRS, CDR2 YFSETQ. This CDR3 comprises 14 residues. The ends were cut back, 0 bases at V and 7 bases at J, with 10 bases in the middle. DNA for the CDR3: TGCGCCAGCAGCTTGGAGGCAGGGGTTGAAAAACTGTTTTTT. The encoded protein is CASSLEAGVEKLFF.

V gene TRBV19 combines with J gene TRBJ2-7, with D tentatively TRBD2 (7 bases). The V end lost 3 bases, the J end lost 2 bases, and 14 bases lay between the germline ends. The CDR3 runs 15 residues. Germline V gene sequence: CDR1 LNHDA, CDR2 SQIVND (reference sequence). The CDR3 DNA sequence: TGTGCCAGTAGTATGGTGTGGGGGGGCACCTACGAGCAGTACTTC. Its translation is CASSMVWGGTYEQYF.

In DNA, the CDR3 is TGCGCCAGCAGCTTGGACGGGACAGGGGCCTACGAGCAGTACTTC. Translation gives CASSLDGTGAYEQYF. The rearrangement links TRBV5-1 to TRBJ2-7; 10 bases fit TRBD1. CDR1 SGHRS and CDR2 YFSETQ come from the germline V gene. The V and J ends lost 0 bases and 2 bases, in that order; junction bases with no gene match: 2. CDR3 length equals 15 residues.

By sample fraction, this clone is medium-sized. The chain employs TRBV7-3 and TRBJ2-2, with D possibly matching TRBD2 (5 bases). V lost 5 bases and J 6 bases, leaving 13 bases between the germline ends. Germline loops: CDR1 SGHTA, CDR2 FQGTGA. The CDR3 is made up of 14 amino acids. CDR3 in DNA: TGTGCCAGCAGCCAACTAGGGAATGCCGGGGAGCTGTTTTTT. Residues: CASSQLGNAGELFF.

Here the CDR3 reads CASSEQGIGETQYF. The DNA for the CDR3 is TGTGCCAGCAGTGAACAGGGGATTGGAGAGACCCAGTACTTC. The V gene is TRBV2, the J gene TRBJ2-5, with a weak D call TRBD1 (6 bases). The V gene lost 2 bases and the J gene lost 4 bases, with 11 bases spanning the gap. Germline CDR1 SNHLY, CDR2 FYNNEI. The CDR3 is 14 residues long.

The chain carries TRBV27 and TRBJ2-7; TRBD2 might be the D (5 bases). The V gene lost 9 bases and the J gene lost 3 bases, with 21 bases spanning the gap. The CDR3 totals 15 residues. CDR1 is MNHEY and CDR2 is SMNVEV in the germline V gene (reference sequence). CDR3 residues: CASKNSPASHYEQYF. The CDR3 region has the DNA TGTGCCAGTAAGAACTCGCCGGCTAGCCACTACGAGCAGTACTTC.

There are a few counts of this clone. The chain couples TRBV5-8 to TRBJ1-5, with D hard to call. V was clipped by 4 bases and J by 0 bases, with 8 bases between them. CDR1 is SGHTS, CDR2 YDEGEE, per germline. The CDR3 loop spans 14 amino acids. DNA of the CDR3: TGTGCCAGCAGCCTCTCTTATAGCAATCAGCCCCAGCATTTT. Translating gives CASSLSYSNQPQHF.

The genes are TRBV29-1 and TRBJ1-2; a weak D match, TRBD1 (6 bases). V was trimmed by 7 bases and J by 2 bases, leaving 8 bases between them. CDR1 SQVTM and CDR2 ANQGSEA come from the germline V gene. The CDR3 is made up of 11 amino acids. This CDR3 reads CSAGQNYGYTF. In DNA, the CDR3 is TGCAGCGCCGGACAGAACTATGGCTACACCTTC. Combining the CDR3 with reference TRBV29-1 and TRBJ1-2 gives the whole variable domain SAVISQKPSRDICQRGTSLTIQCQVDSQVTMMFWYRQQPGQSLTLIATANQGSEATYESGFVIDKFPISRPNLTFSTLTVSNMSPEDSSIYLCSAGQNYGYTFGSGTRLTVV.

This clone was detected a few times. The chain has TRBV6-1 and TRBJ1-2; D unclear. This CDR3 region has 14 residues. The V gene's germline CDR1 is MNHNS and CDR2 SASEGT. The V end lost 2 bases, the J end lost 8 bases, and 15 bases lay between the germline ends. The CDR3 coding sequence is TGTGCCAGCAGTGAATTGGGCCGACCCGGCGGCTACACCTTC. Protein sequence: CASSELGRPGGYTF.

The rearrangement uses TRBV19 and TRBJ2-5; maybe TRBD1 (6 bases). Matching the DNA end better, TRBJ2-7 makes the J call doubtful. There are 12 residues in the CDR3. CDR1 and CDR2 (germline): LNHDA, SQIVND (reference sequence). This CDR3 reads CASGRGDYEQYF. CDR3 coding DNA: TGTGCCAGTGGCAGGGGCGACTACGAGCAGTACTTC.

The chain is built from TRBV5-1 and TRBJ2-3; tentatively, D is TRBD1 (6 bases). CDR3 size: 14 residues. Germline V gene sequence: CDR1 SGHRS, CDR2 YFSETQ. Trimming stripped 2 bases from V and 5 bases from J, with 12 bases between. CDR3 nucleotide sequence: TGCGCCAGCAGCTTCTCAGGGGCCTTAGATACGCAGTATTTT. This translates into CASSFSGALDTQYF.

The chain joins TRBV4-2 to TRBJ2-5; 14 nucleotides match TRBD2. Trimming removed 4 bases from V and 5 bases from J; junction bases left unmatched: 12. Germline loops: CDR1 LGHNA, CDR2 YNFKEQ. This CDR3 is built from 18 residues. The CDR3, as DNA: TGTGCCAGCAGCCTCGGGACTAGCGGGGGTCATTCTAGGGAGACCCAGTACTTC. This translates into CASSLGTSGGHSRETQYF.

The chain links TRBV27 to TRBJ1-1, with TRBD1 as a possible D gene (6 bases). The CDR3 consists of 14 residues. Germline V gene data show CDR1 as MNHEY and CDR2 as SMNVEV (reference sequence). The V end was cut by 7 bases, the J end by 4 bases, with 16 bases between. CDR3 loop: CASTRDRRGTEAFF. The CDR3 DNA reads TGTGCCAGCACCAGAGACAGGCGAGGCACTGAAGCTTTCTTT.

This clone was picked up one time. The chain employs TRBV7-2 and TRBJ2-5; 12 bases match TRBD2. The CDR3 runs 15 residues. Looked up from germline, CDR1 is SGHTA and CDR2 is FQGNSA. Losses at the gene ends were 5 bases for V and 5 bases for J; bases not matched to a gene: 6. This CDR3 is CASSPLAGGRETQYF. The CDR3 nucleotides are TGTGCCAGCAGCCCCCTAGCGGGGGGGCGGGAGACCCAGTACTTC.

This chain uses TRBV7-2 with TRBJ2-3; possibly TRBD2 for D (6 bases). The CDR3 is 11 residues long. Per germline, CDR1 SGHTA and CDR2 FQGNSA. V was cut by 5 bases and J by 10 bases, with 10 bases left in between. CDR3 DNA sequence: TGTGCCAGCAGCCCACCGGGGGCGCAGTATTTT. Translation: CASSPPGAQYF.

The gene calls are TRBV30 and TRBJ1-4; weak D call: TRBD1 (5 bases). Trimming left V 0 bases short and J 8 bases short, with 13 bases between. This CDR3 is 14 amino acids long. The germline V gene has CDR1 GTSNPN and CDR2 SVGIG (reference sequence). The CDR3 DNA reads TGTGCCTGGAGTGTAGGGGCGGGGGTGGAAAAACTGTTTTTT. It is translated as CAWSVGAGVEKLFF.

The rearrangement joins TRBV5-1 to TRBJ1-2; 8 bases are a match to TRBD1. This CDR3 is 13 amino acids long. CDR1 and CDR2 from the germline V gene are SGHRS and YFSETQ. Unmatched junction bases numbered 4, after V lost 4 bases and J lost 5 bases. CDR3 bases: TGCGCCAGCAGCAAGGACAGGGAGTATGGCTACACCTTC. Translating gives CASSKDREYGYTF.

The chain employs TRBV5-1 and TRBJ2-1; D is perhaps TRBD2 (7 bases). CDR1 is SGHRS and CDR2 is YFSETQ in the germline V gene. With 4 bases removed from V and 0 bases from J, the gap between germline ends came to 17 bases. This CDR3 region has 17 residues. CDR3 nucleotides: TGCGCCAGCAGCCACGCGGGGGCAAAAAGCTCCTACAATGAGCAGTTCTTC. Translation gives CASSHAGAKSSYNEQFF.